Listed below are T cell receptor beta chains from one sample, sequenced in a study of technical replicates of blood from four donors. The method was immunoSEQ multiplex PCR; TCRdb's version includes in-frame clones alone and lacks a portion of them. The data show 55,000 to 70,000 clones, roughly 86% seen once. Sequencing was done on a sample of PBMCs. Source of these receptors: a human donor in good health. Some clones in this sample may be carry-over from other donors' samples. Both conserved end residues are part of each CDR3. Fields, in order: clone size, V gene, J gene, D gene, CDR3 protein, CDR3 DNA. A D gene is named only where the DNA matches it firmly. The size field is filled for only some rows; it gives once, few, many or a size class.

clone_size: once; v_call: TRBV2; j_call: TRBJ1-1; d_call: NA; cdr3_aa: CASSEQENTEAFF; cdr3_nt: TGTGCCAGCAGTGAACAGGAGAACACTGAAGCTTTCTTT
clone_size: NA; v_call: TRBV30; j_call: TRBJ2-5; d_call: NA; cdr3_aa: CAWSGGASRTAKETQYF; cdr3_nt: TGTGCCTGGAGCGGCGGAGCCTCTCGGACAGCCAAGGAGACCCAGTACTTC
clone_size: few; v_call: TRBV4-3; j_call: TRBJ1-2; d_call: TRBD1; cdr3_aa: CASSQGGLGRGRKGYTF; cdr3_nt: TGCGCCAGCAGCCAAGGGGGCCTCGGCAGGGGGCGAAAGGGCTACACCTTC
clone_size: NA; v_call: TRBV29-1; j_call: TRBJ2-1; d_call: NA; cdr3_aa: CSGREVDNEQFF; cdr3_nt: TGCAGCGGGAGGGAGGTCGACAATGAGCAGTTCTTC
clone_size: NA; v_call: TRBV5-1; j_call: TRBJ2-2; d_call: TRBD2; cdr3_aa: CASSSLAGALGGELFF; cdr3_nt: TGCGCCAGCAGCTCTCTAGCGGGGGCCCTCGGCGGGGAGCTGTTTTTT
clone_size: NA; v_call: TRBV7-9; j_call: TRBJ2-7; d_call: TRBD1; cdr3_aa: CASSYRDRGDEQYF; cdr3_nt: TGTGCCAGCAGCTACCGGGACAGGGGTGACGAGCAGTACTTC
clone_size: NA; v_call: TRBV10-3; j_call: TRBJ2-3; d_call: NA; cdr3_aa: CAISEGGSGTDTQYF; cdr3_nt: TGTGCCATCAGTGAAGGTGGGAGCGGCACAGATACGCAGTATTTT
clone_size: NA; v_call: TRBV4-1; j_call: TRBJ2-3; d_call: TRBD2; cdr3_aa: CASSQDLSGGETDTQYF; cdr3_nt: TGCGCCAGCAGCCAAGATCTCAGCGGGGGGGAAACAGATACGCAGTATTTT
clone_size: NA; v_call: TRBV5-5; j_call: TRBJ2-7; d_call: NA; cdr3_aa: CASSVFLSYEQYF; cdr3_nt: TGTGCCAGCAGCGTATTTCTCTCCTACGAGCAGTACTTC
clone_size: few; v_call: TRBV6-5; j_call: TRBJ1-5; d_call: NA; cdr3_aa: CASSKSTGSGQPQHF; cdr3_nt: TGTGCCAGCAGTAAATCTACAGGGTCGGGTCAGCCCCAGCATTTT
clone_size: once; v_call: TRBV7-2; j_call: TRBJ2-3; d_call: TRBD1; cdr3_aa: CASSLDRRTDTQYF; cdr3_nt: TGTGCCAGCAGCTTGGACAGGCGCACAGATACGCAGTATTTT
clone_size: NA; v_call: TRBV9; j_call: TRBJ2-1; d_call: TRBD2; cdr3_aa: CASSVEGLVAGGYNEQFF; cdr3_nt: TGTGCCAGCAGCGTAGAGGGGTTGGTAGCGGGGGGATACAATGAGCAGTTCTTC
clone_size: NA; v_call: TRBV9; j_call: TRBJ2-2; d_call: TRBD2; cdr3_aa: CASSVAGSGGPYTGELFF; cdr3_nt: TGTGCCAGCAGCGTAGCTGGGAGCGGGGGGCCTTACACCGGGGAGCTGTTTTTT
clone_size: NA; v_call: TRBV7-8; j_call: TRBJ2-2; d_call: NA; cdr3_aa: CASSTRASGPTGELFF; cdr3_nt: TGTGCCAGTTCCACAAGGGCAAGCGGGCCCACCGGGGAGCTGTTTTTT